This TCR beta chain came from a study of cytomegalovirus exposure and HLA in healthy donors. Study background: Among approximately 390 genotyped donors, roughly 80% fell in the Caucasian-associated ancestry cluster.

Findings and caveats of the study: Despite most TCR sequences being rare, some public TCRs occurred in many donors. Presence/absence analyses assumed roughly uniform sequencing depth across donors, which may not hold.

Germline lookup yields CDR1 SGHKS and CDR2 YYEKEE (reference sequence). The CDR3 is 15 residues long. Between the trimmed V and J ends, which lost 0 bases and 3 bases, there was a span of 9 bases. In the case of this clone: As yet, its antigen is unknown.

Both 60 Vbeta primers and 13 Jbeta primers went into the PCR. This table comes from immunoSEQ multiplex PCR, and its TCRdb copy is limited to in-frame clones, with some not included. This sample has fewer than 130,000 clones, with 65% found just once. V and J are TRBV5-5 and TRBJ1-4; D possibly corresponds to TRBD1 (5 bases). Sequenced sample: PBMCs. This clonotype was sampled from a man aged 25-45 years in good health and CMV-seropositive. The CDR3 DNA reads TGTGCCAGCAGCTTGGTTGGGGGGTCTAATGAAAAACTGTTTTTT. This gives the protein CASSLVGGSNEKLFF.